Shown below are 16 T cell receptor beta chains from a single sample sequenced in a study of T cells after yellow fever vaccination. TCRdb fed the 5' RACE reads into MiXCR, producing one record per CDR3 protein. In the table there are about 260,000 distinct CDR3 sequences, about an eighth of which are singletons. The material sequenced was CD4+ T cells sorted from PBMCs, taken 45 days after the yellow fever booster vaccination. All receptors come from a young man who received the YFV17D yellow fever vaccine.

There are a few counts of this clonotype. DNA of the CDR3: TGTGCCAGCAGCTTGTTTAGGGGGCCCCCCATGAACACTGAAGCTTTCTTT. Its protein is CASSLFRGPPMNTEAFF. This chain joins TRBV7-9 and TRBJ1-1; 7 nucleotides align to TRBD1. CDR1 and CDR2 from the germline V gene are SEHNR and FQNEAQ (reference sequence). Trimming at V came to 3 bases and at J to 0 bases, leaving 10 bases not matched to a gene. The CDR3 has 17 amino acids.

This CDR3 reads CSAPSGTGFRQPQHF. The CDR3 DNA sequence: TGCAGTGCCCCTTCCGGGACAGGGTTTCGTCAGCCCCAGCATTTT. This chain joins TRBV20-1 and TRBJ1-5; 9 nucleotides agree with TRBD1. This CDR3 region has 15 residues. After removal of 6 bases from V and 6 bases from J, the junction contained 12 bases not matched to a gene. Germline V gene lookup returns CDR1 DFQATT and CDR2 SNEGSKA (reference sequence).

This clonotype was picked up one time. The chain uses TRBV5-1 and TRBJ2-3; TRBD2 matches 11 bases. The CDR3 is 16 amino acids. The junction had 13 bases not matched to a gene; V was cut back by 7 bases and J by 6 bases. Per the germline V gene, CDR1 is SGHRS and CDR2 is YFSETQ. CDR3 in DNA: TGCGCCAGCTCCGGGACTAGCGGACCAGGGCGCGATACGCAGTATTTT. Translated, it gives CASSGTSGPGRDTQYF.

This clonotype was seen ten or more times. This chain uses TRBV19 with TRBJ1-1; D gene ambiguous. Germline-derived CDR1 and CDR2 are LNHDA and SQIVND (reference sequence). The V and J ends lost 10 bases and 1 base respectively, with 13 bases between them. The length of the CDR3 is 13 residues. As DNA, the CDR3 is TGTGCCACCCAAGGTTGGAAGAACACTGAAGCTTTCTTT. Translated, it gives CATQGWKNTEAFF.

This clonotype turned up a few times. The chain is built from TRBV2 and TRBJ2-1, with D possibly being TRBD2 (5 bases). Germline CDR1 and CDR2: SNHLY and FYNNEI. V was pared by 6 bases and J by 0 bases, with 18 bases between. CDR3 length: 17 amino acids. CDR3 sequence: CASRAETWSSSYNEQFF. The CDR3 nucleotides read TGTGCCAGCAGAGCGGAGACGTGGTCGAGCTCCTACAATGAGCAGTTCTTC.

The rearrangement links TRBV7-2 to TRBJ2-7, with D possibly being TRBD1 (6 bases). This CDR3 is 14 amino acids long. Germline loops: CDR1 SGHTA, CDR2 FQGNSA. The ends were cut back, 2 bases at V and 3 bases at J, with 11 bases in the middle. The CDR3 protein is CASSLWTDSYEQYF. The CDR3 DNA is TGTGCCAGCAGCTTATGGACGGACAGCTACGAGCAGTACTTC. Full variable domain (rest looked up from reference TRBV7-2 and TRBJ2-7): GAGVSQSPSNKVTEKGKDVELRCDPISGHTALYWYRQSLGQGLEFLIYFQGNSAPDKSGLPSDRFSAERTGGSVSTLTIQRTQQEDSAVYLCASSLWTDSYEQYFGPGTRLTVT.

The sample holds a few counts of this clonotype. The V gene is TRBV10-3, the J gene TRBJ2-1; 8 bases map to TRBD2. V was clipped by 7 bases and J by 10 bases; unmatched bases: 9. CDR3 length: 13 amino acids. Germline CDR1 reads ENHRY; CDR2 reads SYGVKD. The DNA for the CDR3 is TGTGCCATCACGCCGGGAGGGGGTTCGGAGCAGTTCTTC. It specifies CAITPGGGSEQFF.

J is TRBJ2-1 and V is TRBV6-5; 7 bases fit TRBD2. The CDR3 covers 16 residues. The junction had 12 bases not matched to a gene; V was cut back by 6 bases and J by 4 bases. Germline-derived CDR1 and CDR2 are MNHEY and SVGAGI. The CDR3 region is CASRTHGLGGYNEQFF. CDR3 nucleotides: TGTGCCAGCAGAACCCATGGACTAGGAGGTTACAATGAGCAGTTCTTC.

The chain combines TRBV5-5 with TRBJ2-3; 7 bases line up with TRBD2. V shed 6 bases and J 4 bases; nucleotides not matched to a gene: 11. Germline CDR1 SGHKS, CDR2 YYEKEE (reference sequence). The CDR3 spans 15 residues. The CDR3 nucleotides are TGTGCCAGCACCCGAAGCGGGGCCGGGGCAGATACGCAGTATTTT. Encoded protein: CASTRSGAGADTQYF.

The sample holds many counts of this clonotype. The rearrangement joins TRBV11-2 to TRBJ2-2; weak D call: TRBD2 (5 bases). Trimming removed 2 bases at V and 3 bases at J, with 7 bases between. The V gene's germline CDR1 is SGHAT and CDR2 FQNNGV. This CDR3 is built from 14 residues. CDR3 bases: TGTGCCAGCAGCTTAAGAGCGGACACCGGGGAGCTGTTTTTT. The encoded protein is CASSLRADTGELFF.

This clonotype was observed a handful of times. The chain has TRBV9 and TRBJ2-7, with D perhaps TRBD1 (5 bases). Looked up from germline, CDR1 is SGDLS and CDR2 is YYNGEE. With 0 bases removed from V and 0 bases from J, the gap between germline ends came to 7 bases. The CDR3 covers 14 residues. DNA for the CDR3: TGTGCCAGCAGCGTAGGGACAAACTCCTACGAGCAGTACTTC. It specifies CASSVGTNSYEQYF.

This clonotype appeared a few times. The chain employs TRBV20-1 and TRBJ2-3; a weak D match, TRBD2 (7 bases). The CDR3 has 14 residues. V dropped 3 bases and J dropped 4 bases, with 14 bases sitting between them. In germline, CDR1 is DFQATT, CDR2 SNEGSKA (reference sequence). CDR3: CSASRTGRADTQYF. The CDR3 DNA is TGCAGTGCTAGCCGAACAGGGAGGGCAGATACGCAGTATTTT.

This clonotype was recorded at least ten times. This chain uses TRBV7-7 with TRBJ2-2, with 9 bases that match TRBD1. With 3 bases clipped from V and 6 bases from J, the junction kept 5 bases outside the gene matches. This CDR3 region has 15 residues. In germline, CDR1 is SSHAT, CDR2 FNYEAQ (reference sequence). CDR3: CASSLGTGNPGELFF. CDR3 DNA: TGTGCCAGCAGCTTGGGGACAGGGAATCCCGGGGAGCTGTTTTTT.

This clonotype was seen more than once but under ten times. This chain links TRBV6-1 with TRBJ2-2; 8 nucleotides match TRBD1. CDR3 length: 14 amino acids. Trimming removed 6 bases from V and 3 bases from J; junction bases left unmatched: 3. Germline V CDR1 and CDR2: MNHNS, SASEGT. In nucleotides, the CDR3 is TGTGCCAGCAGGCCGACAGGGGACACCGGGGAGCTGTTTTTT. The encoded protein is CASRPTGDTGELFF.

The CDR3 nucleotides read TGCGCCAGCAGCTTGGCACTAGCGGGAGGGCCGGTCGAGCAGTACTTC. It yields the protein CASSLALAGGPVEQYF. This rearrangement joins TRBV5-1 to TRBJ2-7, with 13 bases matching TRBD2. The CDR3 sequence is 16 residues long. CDR1 and CDR2 from the germline V gene are SGHRS and YFSETQ. Germline trimming cut 0 bases from V and 6 bases from J; bases unmatched to any gene: 6.

This clonotype was detected only a few times. The chain employs TRBV11-2 and TRBJ2-1, with D perhaps given as TRBD1 or TRBD2 (6 bases each). The CDR3 covers 15 residues. CDR1 and CDR2 (germline): SGHAT, FQNNGV. V was trimmed by 5 bases and J by 1 base, leaving 12 bases between them. CDR3 bases: TGTGCCAGCAGCCGAGGGGGGAGTTCCTACAATGAGCAGTTCTTC. Protein: CASSRGGSSYNEQFF.